Listed below are T cell receptor beta chains from one sample, sequenced in a study of T cell responses to AZD1222 COVID-19 vaccine. Sequencing was performed with immunoSEQ multiplex PCR; in TCRdb, only in-frame clones are kept and a portion is missing. This table has some 150,000 clones, over 80% appearing once. The starting material was peripheral blood, obtained on day 0 of MenACWY control vaccination. The origin of the receptors is an adult in good health. The CDR3 runs from the conserved cysteine through the conserved F or W. The D gene is left open where the match is weak. Some rows mark clone size as missing; the rest say once, few, many or name a class of expanded clone.

CDR3	DNA	size	V	J	D
CASSSPRGGGRETQYF	TGTGCCAGCAGTTCCCCGCGGGGGGGTGGCCGCGAGACCCAGTACTTC	.	TRBV28	TRBJ2-5	TRBD2
CASSQQGATNEKLFF	TGCGCCAGCAGCCAACAGGGGGCCACTAATGAAAAACTGTTTTTT	.	TRBV4-1	TRBJ1-4	TRBD1
CASSRQGNQPQHF	TGTGCCAGCAGTAGACAGGGGAATCAGCCCCAGCATTTT	.	TRBV27	TRBJ1-5	TRBD1
CASSQDYGTASNQPQHF	TGCGCCAGCAGCCAAGATTACGGGACAGCTAGCAATCAGCCCCAGCATTTT	few	TRBV4-1	TRBJ1-5	TRBD1
CASSRDGANVLTF	TGTGCCAGCAGTCGAGATGGGGCCAACGTCCTGACTTTC	.	TRBV7-9	TRBJ2-6	.
CASSLGRQGNNYGYTF	TGCGCCAGCAGCTTGGGTAGGCAGGGCAATAACTATGGCTACACCTTC	.	TRBV5-1	TRBJ1-2	.
CASSGTGANTEAFF	TGTGCCAGCTCTGGGACAGGTGCGAACACTGAAGCTTTCTTT	.	TRBV18	TRBJ1-1	TRBD1
CASSIRDHEQYF	TGTGCCAGCAGTATCAGGGATCACGAGCAGTACTTC	few	TRBV28	TRBJ2-7	.
CASSKQGGTGELFF	TGTGCCAGCAGTAAACAGGGAGGCACCGGGGAGCTGTTTTTT	.	TRBV27	TRBJ2-2	.
CASSLPRGAYEQYF	TGTGCCAGCAGCTTGCCCAGGGGAGCCTACGAGCAGTACTTC	.	TRBV5-5	TRBJ2-7	.
CASSIGRLSNQPQHF	TGTGCCAGTAGTATAGGGCGGCTTAGCAATCAGCCCCAGCATTTT	.	TRBV19	TRBJ1-5	.
CASSVDIGSTDTQYF	TGTGCCAGCAGCGTAGACATCGGGAGCACAGATACGCAGTATTTT	.	TRBV9	TRBJ2-3	.
CASSVDSTGSSYNEQFF	TGTGCCAGCAGCGTAGACAGCACGGGTAGCTCCTACAATGAGCAGTTCTTC	once	TRBV9	TRBJ2-1	.
CASSLSGGEGYGYTF	TGCGCCAGCAGCTTGTCGGGGGGCGAGGGATATGGCTACACCTTC	.	TRBV5-1	TRBJ1-2	.
CATGANTGELFF	TGTGCTACTGGGGCGAACACCGGGGAGCTGTTTTTT	.	TRBV11-2	TRBJ2-2	.